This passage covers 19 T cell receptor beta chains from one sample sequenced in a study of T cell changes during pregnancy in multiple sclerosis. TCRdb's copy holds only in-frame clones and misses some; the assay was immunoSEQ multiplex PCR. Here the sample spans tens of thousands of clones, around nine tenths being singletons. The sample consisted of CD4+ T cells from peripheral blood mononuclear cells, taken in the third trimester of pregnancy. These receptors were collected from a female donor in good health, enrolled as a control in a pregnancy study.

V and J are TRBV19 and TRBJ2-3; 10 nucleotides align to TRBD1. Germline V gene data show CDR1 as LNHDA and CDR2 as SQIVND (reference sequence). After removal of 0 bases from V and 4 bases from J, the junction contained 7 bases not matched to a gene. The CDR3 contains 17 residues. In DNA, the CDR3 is TGTGCCAGTAGTATAGATCCCGACAGGGGGCTATCAGATACGCAGTATTTT. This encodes CASSIDPDRGLSDTQYF.

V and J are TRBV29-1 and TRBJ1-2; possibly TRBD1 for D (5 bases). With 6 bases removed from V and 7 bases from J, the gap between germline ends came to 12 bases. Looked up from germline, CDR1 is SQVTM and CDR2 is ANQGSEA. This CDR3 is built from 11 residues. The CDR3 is CSVNQGFGYTF. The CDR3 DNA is TGCAGCGTGAATCAGGGATTTGGCTACACCTTC.

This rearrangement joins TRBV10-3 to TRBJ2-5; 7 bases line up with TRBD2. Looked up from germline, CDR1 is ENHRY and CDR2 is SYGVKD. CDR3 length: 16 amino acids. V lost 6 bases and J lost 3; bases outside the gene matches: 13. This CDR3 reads CAISREGTGSEETQYF. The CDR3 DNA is TGTGCCATCAGCAGGGAGGGAACCGGGAGCGAAGAGACCCAGTACTTC.

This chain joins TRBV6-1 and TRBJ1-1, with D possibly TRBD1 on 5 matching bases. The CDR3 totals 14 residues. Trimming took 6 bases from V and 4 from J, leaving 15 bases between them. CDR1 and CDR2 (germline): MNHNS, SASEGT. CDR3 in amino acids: CASRGLSMITEAFF. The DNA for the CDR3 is TGTGCCAGCAGGGGGCTCAGTATGATCACTGAAGCTTTCTTT.

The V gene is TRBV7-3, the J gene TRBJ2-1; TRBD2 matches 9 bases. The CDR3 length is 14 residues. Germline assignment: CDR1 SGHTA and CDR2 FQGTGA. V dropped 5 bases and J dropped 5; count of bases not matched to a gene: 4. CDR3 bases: TGTGCCAGCAGCGCTAGCGGGATGAACAATGAGCAGTTCTTC. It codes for CASSASGMNNEQFF.

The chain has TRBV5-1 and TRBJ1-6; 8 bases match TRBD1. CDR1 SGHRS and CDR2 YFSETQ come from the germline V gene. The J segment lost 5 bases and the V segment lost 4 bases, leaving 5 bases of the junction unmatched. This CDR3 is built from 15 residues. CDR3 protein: CASSPTGGDNSPLHF. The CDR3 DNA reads TGCGCCAGCAGCCCCACAGGGGGTGATAATTCACCCCTCCACTTT. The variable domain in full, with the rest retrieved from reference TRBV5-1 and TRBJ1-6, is KAGVTQTPRYLIKTRGQQVTLSCSPISGHRSVSWYQQTPGQGLQFLFEYFSETQRNKGNFPGRFSGRQFSNSRSEMNVSTLELGDSALYLCASSPTGGDNSPLHFGNGTRLTVT.

The DNA of the CDR3 is TGTGCCAGCAGCCGACGGTCGGGGGACTATGGCTACACCTTC. Encoded protein: CASSRRSGDYGYTF. The rearrangement joins TRBV6-5 to TRBJ1-2; D might be TRBD1 (5 bases). V was pared by 6 bases and J by 3 bases, with 14 bases between. The length of the CDR3 is 14 residues. Germline values: CDR1 MNHEY, CDR2 SVGAGI.

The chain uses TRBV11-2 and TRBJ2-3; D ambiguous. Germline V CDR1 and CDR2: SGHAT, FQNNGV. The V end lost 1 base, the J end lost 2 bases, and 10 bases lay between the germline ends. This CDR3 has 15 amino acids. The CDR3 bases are TGTGCCAGCAGCTTAGGGCGTTTAGCCACAGATACGCAGTATTTT. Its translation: CASSLGRLATDTQYF.

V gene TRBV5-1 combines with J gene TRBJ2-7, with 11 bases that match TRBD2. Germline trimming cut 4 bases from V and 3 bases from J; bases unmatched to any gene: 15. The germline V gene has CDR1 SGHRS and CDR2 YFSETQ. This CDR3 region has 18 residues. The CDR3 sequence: CASSLDPPGLAANYEQYF. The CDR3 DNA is TGCGCCAGCAGCCTTGACCCTCCGGGACTAGCGGCCAACTACGAGCAGTACTTC.

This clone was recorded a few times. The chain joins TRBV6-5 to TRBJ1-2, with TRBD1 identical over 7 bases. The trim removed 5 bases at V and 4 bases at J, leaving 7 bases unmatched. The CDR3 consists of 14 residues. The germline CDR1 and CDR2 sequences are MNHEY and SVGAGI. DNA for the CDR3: TGTGCCAGCAGTGCTGGACAGGCCCCCTATGGCTACACCTTC. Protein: CASSAGQAPYGYTF.

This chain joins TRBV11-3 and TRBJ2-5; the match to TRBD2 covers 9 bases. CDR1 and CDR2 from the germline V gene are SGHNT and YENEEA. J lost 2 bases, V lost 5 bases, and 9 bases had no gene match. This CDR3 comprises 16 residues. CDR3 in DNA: TGTGCCAGCAGCCCCCGTGAAGCGGGGGGACAAGAGACCCAGTACTTC. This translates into CASSPREAGGQETQYF.

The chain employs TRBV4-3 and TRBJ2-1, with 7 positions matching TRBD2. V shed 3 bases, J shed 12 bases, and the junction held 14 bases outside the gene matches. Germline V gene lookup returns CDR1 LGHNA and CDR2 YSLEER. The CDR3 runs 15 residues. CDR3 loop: CASSHKLRASGGQFF. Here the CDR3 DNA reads TGCGCCAGCAGCCACAAATTACGGGCTAGCGGCGGGCAGTTCTTC.

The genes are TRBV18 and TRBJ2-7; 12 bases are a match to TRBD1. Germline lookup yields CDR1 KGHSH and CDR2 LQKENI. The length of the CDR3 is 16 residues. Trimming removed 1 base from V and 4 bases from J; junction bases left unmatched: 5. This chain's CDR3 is CASSPLGTGGVYEQYF. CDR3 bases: TGTGCCAGCTCACCACTCGGGACAGGGGGCGTTTACGAGCAGTACTTC.

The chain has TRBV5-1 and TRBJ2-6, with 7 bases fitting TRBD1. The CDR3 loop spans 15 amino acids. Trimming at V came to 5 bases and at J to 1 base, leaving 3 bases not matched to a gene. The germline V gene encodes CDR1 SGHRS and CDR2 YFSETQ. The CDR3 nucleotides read TGCGCCAGCAGACGGGACAGTTCTGGGGCCAACGTCCTGACTTTC. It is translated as CASRRDSSGANVLTF.

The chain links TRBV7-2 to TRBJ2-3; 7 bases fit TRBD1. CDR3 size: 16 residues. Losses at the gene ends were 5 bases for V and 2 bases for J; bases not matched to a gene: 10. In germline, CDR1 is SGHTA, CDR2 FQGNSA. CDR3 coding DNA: TGTGCCAGCAGCCCCGACGACAGGGCAGTCACAGATACGCAGTATTTT. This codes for CASSPDDRAVTDTQYF.

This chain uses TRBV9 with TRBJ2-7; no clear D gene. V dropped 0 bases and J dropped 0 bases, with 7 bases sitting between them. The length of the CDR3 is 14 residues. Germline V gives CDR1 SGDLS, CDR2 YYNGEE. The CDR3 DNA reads TGTGCCAGCAGCGTAGGTCAGGACTCCTACGAGCAGTACTTC. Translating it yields CASSVGQDSYEQYF. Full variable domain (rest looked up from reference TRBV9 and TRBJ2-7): DSGVTQTPKHLITATGQRVTLRCSPRSGDLSVYWYQQSLDQGLQFLIQYYNGEERAKGNILERFSAQQFPDLHSELNLSSLELGDSALYFCASSVGQDSYEQYFGPGTRLTVT.

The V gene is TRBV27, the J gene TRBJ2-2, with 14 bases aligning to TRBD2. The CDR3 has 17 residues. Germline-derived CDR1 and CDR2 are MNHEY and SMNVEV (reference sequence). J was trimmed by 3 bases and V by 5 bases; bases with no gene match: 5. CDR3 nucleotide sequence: TGTGCCAGCAGTCTCGGGACTAGCGGGGGCTACACCGGGGAGCTGTTTTTT. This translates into CASSLGTSGGYTGELFF.

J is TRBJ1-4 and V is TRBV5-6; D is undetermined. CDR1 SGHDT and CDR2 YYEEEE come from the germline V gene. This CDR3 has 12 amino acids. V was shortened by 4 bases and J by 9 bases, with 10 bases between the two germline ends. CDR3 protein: CASSTGEQKLFF. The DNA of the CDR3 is TGTGCCAGCAGCACCGGGGAGCAAAAACTGTTTTTT.

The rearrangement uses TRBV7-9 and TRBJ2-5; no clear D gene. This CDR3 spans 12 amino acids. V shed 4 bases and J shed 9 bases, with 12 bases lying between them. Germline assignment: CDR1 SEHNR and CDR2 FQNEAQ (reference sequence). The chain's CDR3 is CASSSRDRAQYF. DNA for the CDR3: TGTGCCAGCAGCTCGCGAGACCGGGCCCAGTACTTC. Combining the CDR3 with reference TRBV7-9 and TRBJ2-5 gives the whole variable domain DTGVSQNPRHKITKRGQNVTFRCDPISEHNRLYWYRQTLGQGPEFLTYFQNEAQLEKSRLLSDRFSAERPKGSFSTLEIQRTEQGDSAMYLCASSSRDRAQYFGPGTRLLVL.